The clone carrying this T cell receptor beta chain has at least ten counts. Its matching antigen is unknown. Deletions cut 3 bases from V and 1 base from J, with 8 bases between. This CDR3 comprises 13 residues. Germline V gene sequence: CDR1 DFQATT, CDR2 SNEGSKA (reference sequence). This entry belongs to a study of lung T cells in sarcoidosis with Löfgren's syndrome. Study findings and constraints: In alpha-beta pairs, TRAV12-1 favored TRBV2, and their CDR3s were homologous.

TCRdb reprocessed the reads with MiXCR, giving one entry per CDR3 protein. The sample consists of about 63,000 distinct CDR3 sequences, 21% of them appearing once. V gene TRBV20-1 combines with J gene TRBJ2-3; a weak D match, TRBD2 (5 bases). The TCR sequence derives from a human donor with sarcoidosis (Löfgren's syndrome or another form), or a control subject (not recorded which). Sequencing was performed on CD4+ T cells from PBMCs. This chain's CDR3 is CSASGKGTDTQYF. The CDR3 coding sequence is TGCAGTGCTAGCGGGAAGGGCACAGATACGCAGTATTTT.